This entry is about one T cell receptor beta chain. The antigen is unknown. The data were taken from a study of beta chain features in type 1 diabetes. For the study at large: Healthy donors and patients showed comparable age, gender and cell yields.

TCRB transcripts that were expressed got sequenced, as all of the isolated RNA had been reverse transcribed. About 3.6 million reads were obtained on average from naive, central memory and regulatory T cell samples. Assay used: immunoSEQ multiplex PCR; TCRdb lists only in-frame clones, some missing. The sample includes hundreds of thousands of clones, around 28% of them seen just once. V shed 4 bases and J shed 0 bases, with 12 bases lying between them. Germline lookup yields CDR1 GTSNPN and CDR2 SVGIG (reference sequence). The CDR3 runs 14 residues. Whole-study results and caveats: There was a moderate but significant shortening of TCRB CDR3s in all four CD4+ subsets of Type 1 diabetes patients. Compared to healthy donors, patients appeared to have naive, central memory and Treg TCRB repertoires that were more alike.

The sequence was collected from a man between 18 and 35 years old in good health. The chain uses TRBV30 and TRBJ2-5; D uncertain. Sequenced material: naive CD4+ T cells from blood. The CDR3 spells CAWTSRRHQETQYF. Written as DNA, the CDR3 is TGTGCCTGGACTTCTAGGCGGCACCAAGAGACCCAGTACTTC.